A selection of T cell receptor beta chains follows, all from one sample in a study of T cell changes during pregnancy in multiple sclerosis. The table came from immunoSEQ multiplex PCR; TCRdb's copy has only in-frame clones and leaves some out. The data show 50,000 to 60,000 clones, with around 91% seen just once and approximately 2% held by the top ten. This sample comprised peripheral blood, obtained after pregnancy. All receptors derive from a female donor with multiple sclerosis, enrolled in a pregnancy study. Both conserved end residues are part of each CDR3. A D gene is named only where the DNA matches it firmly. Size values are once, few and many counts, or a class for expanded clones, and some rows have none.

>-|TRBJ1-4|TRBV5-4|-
CASSLGRVGEKLFF
TGTGCCAGCAGCTTGGGCAGGGTCGGCGAAAAACTGTTTTTT
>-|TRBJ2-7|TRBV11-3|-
CASSSSRDSGEQYF
TGTGCCAGCAGCTCGTCCCGGGACTCGGGGGAGCAGTACTTC
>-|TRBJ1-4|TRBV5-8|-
CASSLTGFNEKLFF
TGTGCCAGCAGCTTGACAGGGTTTAACGAAAAACTGTTTTTT
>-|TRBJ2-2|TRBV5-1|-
CASSLRGWTGELFF
TGCGCCAGCAGCTTGAGAGGGTGGACCGGGGAGCTGTTTTTT
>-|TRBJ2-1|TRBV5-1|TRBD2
CASRRSGLAGSSYNEQFF
TGCGCCAGCAGGCGTTCGGGACTAGCGGGAAGCTCCTACAATGAGCAGTTCTTC
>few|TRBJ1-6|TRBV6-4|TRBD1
CASSDGTGDNSPLHF
TGTGCCAGCAGTGACGGGACAGGGGATAATTCACCCCTCCACTTT
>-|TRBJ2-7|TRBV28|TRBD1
CASLQGTYEQYF
TGTGCCAGCCTACAGGGGACCTACGAGCAGTACTTC
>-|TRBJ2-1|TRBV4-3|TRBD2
CASSQGLAGPNEQFF
TGCGCCAGCAGCCAAGGACTAGCGGGACCCAATGAGCAGTTCTTC
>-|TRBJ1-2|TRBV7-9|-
CASSLAQGLRGYTF
TGTGCCAGCAGCTTAGCACAGGGACTAAGGGGCTACACCTTC
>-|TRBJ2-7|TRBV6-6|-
CASSPLVSYEQYF
TGTGCCAGCAGCCCGCTAGTTAGCTACGAGCAGTACTTC
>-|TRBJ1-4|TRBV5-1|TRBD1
CASSLQGAGANEKLFF
TGCGCCAGCAGCCTGCAGGGGGCGGGGGCCAATGAAAAACTGTTTTTT
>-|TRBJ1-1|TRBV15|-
CATSTDSETEAFF
TGTGCCACCAGCACTGACAGCGAGACTGAAGCTTTCTTT
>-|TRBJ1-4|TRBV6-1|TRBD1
CASSSDRADEKLFF
TGTGCCAGCAGTTCGGACAGGGCCGATGAAAAACTGTTTTTT
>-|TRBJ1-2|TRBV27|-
CASSELRGMYGYTF
TGTGCCAGCAGTGAACTCAGGGGCATGTATGGCTACACCTTC
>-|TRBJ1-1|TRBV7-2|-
CASSSSVYLDRENTEAFF
TGTGCCAGCAGCTCATCGGTTTACTTGGATCGGGAGAACACTGAAGCTTTCTTT
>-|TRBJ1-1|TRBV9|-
CASSVQGNTEAFF
TGTGCCAGCAGTGTACAGGGAAACACTGAAGCTTTCTTT
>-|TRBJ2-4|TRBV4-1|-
CASAQSSNIAKNIQYF
TGCGCCAGCGCACAATCGTCAAATATAGCCAAAAACATTCAGTACTTC
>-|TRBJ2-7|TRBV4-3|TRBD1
CASSQLQGLSYEQYF
TGCGCCAGCAGCCAATTACAGGGGCTTTCCTACGAGCAGTACTTC
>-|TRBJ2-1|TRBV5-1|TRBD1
CASSLWTGSSYNEQFF
TGCGCCAGCAGCTTATGGACAGGGTCTTCCTACAATGAGCAGTTCTTC
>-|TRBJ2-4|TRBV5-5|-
CASSPDSGVAKNIQYF
TGTGCCAGCAGCCCGGACAGTGGGGTAGCCAAAAACATTCAGTACTTC
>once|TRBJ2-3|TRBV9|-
CASSPRLDITDTQYF
TGTGCCAGCAGCCCCCGCTTAGACATCACAGATACGCAGTATTTT
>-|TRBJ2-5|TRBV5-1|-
CASSFPRNAGAAGETQYF
TGCGCCAGCAGCTTCCCCCGCAACGCGGGGGCCGCCGGTGAGACCCAGTACTTC
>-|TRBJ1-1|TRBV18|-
CASSQSIWTPEAFF
TGTGCCAGCTCACAATCGATCTGGACACCTGAAGCTTTCTTT
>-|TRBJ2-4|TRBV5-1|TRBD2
CASSFSGGATKNIQYF
TGCGCCAGCAGCTTTAGCGGGGGGGCTACCAAAAACATTCAGTACTTC
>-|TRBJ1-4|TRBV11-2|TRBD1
CASSSLTGREKLFF
TGTGCCAGCAGCTCCTTGACAGGGCGTGAAAAACTGTTTTTT
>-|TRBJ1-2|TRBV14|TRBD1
CASSQTGARGYTF
TGTGCCAGCAGCCAAACAGGGGCTCGTGGCTACACCTTC
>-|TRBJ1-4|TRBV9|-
CASSVGGGKLFF
TGTGCCAGCAGCGTAGGGGGAGGAAAACTGTTTTTT
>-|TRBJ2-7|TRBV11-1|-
CASSLDGQYEQYF
TGTGCCAGCAGCTTAGATGGGCAGTACGAGCAGTACTTC
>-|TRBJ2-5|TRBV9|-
CASSVGGRQETQYF
TGTGCCAGCAGCGTAGGGGGCCGGCAAGAGACCCAGTACTTC
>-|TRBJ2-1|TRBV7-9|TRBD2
CASSLVAGAYNEQFF
TGTGCCAGCAGCTTAGTAGCGGGGGCATACAATGAGCAGTTCTTC
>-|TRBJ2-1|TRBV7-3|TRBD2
CASSYLAGGLPHEQFF
TGTGCCAGCAGCTACCTAGCGGGGGGGCTTCCCCATGAGCAGTTCTTC
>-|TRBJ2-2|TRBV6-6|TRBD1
CASSRPGQGIAGELFF
TGTGCCAGCAGTCGCCCGGGACAGGGAATCGCCGGGGAGCTGTTTTTT
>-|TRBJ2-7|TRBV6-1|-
CASESRGKDYEQYF
TGTGCCAGCGAATCCAGGGGAAAGGACTACGAGCAGTACTTC
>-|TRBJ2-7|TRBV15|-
CATSRDITYEQYF
TGTGCCACCAGCCGGGACATTACCTACGAGCAGTACTTC
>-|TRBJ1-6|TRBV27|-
CASSRQGLYSPLHF
TGTGCCAGCAGTCGCCAGGGCCTTTATTCACCCCTCCACTTT
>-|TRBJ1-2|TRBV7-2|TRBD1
CASSLVGQGNYGYTF
TGTGCCAGCAGCTTAGTGGGACAGGGGAACTATGGCTACACCTTC
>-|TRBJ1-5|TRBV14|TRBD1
CASSQDPAYRDRGPYSNQPQHF
TGTGCCAGCAGCCAAGACCCCGCTTACCGGGACAGGGGACCCTATAGCAATCAGCCCCAGCATTTT
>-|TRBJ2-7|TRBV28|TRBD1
CASSFWGEQGAYEQYF
TGTGCCAGCAGTTTTTGGGGGGAACAGGGGGCTTACGAGCAGTACTTC
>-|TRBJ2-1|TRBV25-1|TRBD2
CASSDRSGGGYNEQFF
TGTGCCAGCAGTGATCGTAGCGGGGGGGGCTACAATGAGCAGTTCTTC
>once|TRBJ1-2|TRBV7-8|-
CASSPGLRTASNYGYTF
TGTGCCAGCAGCCCAGGCTTACGGACAGCCTCTAACTATGGCTACACCTTC
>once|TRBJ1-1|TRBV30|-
CAWSTARLLSAEAFF
TGTGCCTGGAGTACTGCGAGACTTTTGAGCGCTGAAGCTTTCTTT
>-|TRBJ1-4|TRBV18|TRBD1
CASSETTGGLAKLFF
TGTGCCAGCTCAGAGACGACAGGGGGATTAGCAAAACTGTTTTTT